Shown below are 24 T cell receptor beta chains from a single sample sequenced in a study of cytomegalovirus exposure and HLA in healthy donors. Method: immunoSEQ multiplex PCR; TCRdb's copy keeps in-frame clones and lacks some. The sample lists tens of thousands of clones; 80% to 95% were seen once. Sequenced input: PBMCs. Receptor source: a woman aged 25-40 years in good health and CMV-seropositive.

The rearrangement joins TRBV5-6 to TRBJ2-7; 7 nucleotides match TRBD1. The CDR3 has 13 residues. V was pared by 3 bases and J by 3 bases, with 3 bases of the junction left unmatched. Germline V gene sequence: CDR1 SGHDT, CDR2 YYEEEE. CDR3 in amino acids: CASSWGQYYEQYF. In DNA, the CDR3 is TGTGCCAGCAGCTGGGGACAGTACTACGAGCAGTACTTC.

The chain combines TRBV28 with TRBJ2-2, with TRBD1 matching 7 bases. V was clipped by 6 bases and J by 1 base; unmatched bases: 2. Germline lookup yields CDR1 MDHEN and CDR2 SYDVKM. The CDR3 consists of 14 residues. CDR3 in DNA: TGTGCCAGCAGAAGGACAGGGAACACCGGGGAGCTGTTTTTT. Protein: CASRRTGNTGELFF.

The V call is TRBV30, the J call TRBJ2-6, with 7 bases matching TRBD1. V shed 2 bases, J shed 2 bases, and the junction held 9 bases outside the gene matches. The CDR3 has 17 amino acids. CDR1 GTSNPN and CDR2 SVGIG come from the germline V gene (reference sequence). The CDR3 bases are TGTGCCTGGAGTCAAAACAGGGGATGGGCTGGGGCCAACGTCCTGACTTTC. This sequence encodes CAWSQNRGWAGANVLTF.

CDR3 nucleotides: TGTGCCAGCAGTTACTCAGGGAGGACAGGTCAAGAGACCCAGTACTTC. Protein sequence: CASSYSGRTGQETQYF. The rearrangement links TRBV6-6 to TRBJ2-5; tentatively, D is TRBD1 (7 bases). Trimming removed 0 bases from V and 2 bases from J, with 13 bases in between. Germline CDR1 MNHNY, CDR2 SVGAGI (reference sequence). This CDR3 contains 16 residues.

V is TRBV28 and J is TRBJ2-7, with TRBD2 matching over 10 bases. The CDR3 is 15 residues long. The ends lost 6 bases at V and 4 bases at J; junction bases unmatched: 9. In germline, CDR1 is MDHEN, CDR2 SYDVKM. The DNA of the CDR3 is TGTGCCAGCAGCTTGGGGGCTAGCGGGAGTTACGAGCAGTACTTC. This sequence encodes CASSLGASGSYEQYF.

The rearrangement joins TRBV4-1 to TRBJ2-7; 8 positions agree with TRBD1. V was clipped by 4 bases and J by 3 bases; unmatched bases: 5. The CDR3 loop spans 14 amino acids. Germline V gene lookup returns CDR1 MGHRA and CDR2 YSYEKL. CDR3 region: CASSLDRGRYEQYF. The CDR3 DNA sequence: TGCGCCAGCAGCCTCGACAGGGGACGCTACGAGCAGTACTTC.

V gene TRBV6-5 combines with J gene TRBJ2-5, with 7 bases identical to TRBD1. The germline CDR1 and CDR2 sequences are MNHEY and SVGAGI. The J segment lost 4 bases and the V segment lost 5 bases, leaving 10 bases of the junction unmatched. The CDR3 loop spans 15 amino acids. This CDR3 is CASSPRGRGIETQYF. The CDR3 DNA reads TGTGCCAGCAGTCCCCGGGGCAGGGGGATAGAGACCCAGTACTTC.

J is TRBJ2-7 and V is TRBV5-1; D ambiguous. Trimming cost V 1 base and J 2 bases, with 10 bases left between them. The germline CDR1 and CDR2 sequences are SGHRS and YFSETQ. The CDR3 spans 14 residues. The CDR3 DNA follows: TGCGCCAGCAGCTTGAGTTGGCCGACCTACGAGCAGTACTTC. It is translated as CASSLSWPTYEQYF. The variable domain in full, completed from reference TRBV5-1 and TRBJ2-7, reads KAGVTQTPRYLIKTRGQQVTLSCSPISGHRSVSWYQQTPGQGLQFLFEYFSETQRNKGNFPGRFSGRQFSNSRSEMNVSTLELGDSALYLCASSLSWPTYEQYFGPGTRLTVT.

This clone was detected only a few times. V is TRBV5-6 and J is TRBJ1-5; TRBD1 matches 7 bases. Per the germline V gene, CDR1 is SGHDT and CDR2 is YYEEEE. After removal of 4 bases from V and 6 bases from J, the junction contained 7 bases not matched to a gene. CDR3 length equals 14 residues. The CDR3 loop reads CASSHRGMGQPQHF. As DNA, the CDR3 is TGTGCCAGCAGCCACAGGGGAATGGGTCAGCCCCAGCATTTT.

In this sample, this clone turned up once. The chain is built from TRBV29-1 and TRBJ2-7; TRBD1 aligns across 8 bases. Unmatched junction bases numbered 11, after V lost 4 bases and J lost 0 bases. The CDR3 loop spans 16 amino acids. CDR1 is SQVTM and CDR2 is ANQGSEA in the germline V gene. The CDR3 DNA reads TGCAGCGTTGTATCTTGGCGACAGGGGAGCTCCTACGAGCAGTACTTC. It encodes CSVVSWRQGSSYEQYF.

V usage is TRBV19 and J usage is TRBJ1-2; D ambiguous. The CDR3 has 15 amino acids. The germline V gene has CDR1 LNHDA and CDR2 SQIVND (reference sequence). V dropped 3 bases and J dropped 4 bases, with 15 bases sitting between them. CDR3 residues: CASSIGLEFVYGYTF. The DNA for the CDR3 is TGTGCCAGTAGTATCGGACTGGAGTTCGTCTATGGCTACACCTTC.

The gene calls are TRBV27 and TRBJ1-1, with a weak D call TRBD1 (5 bases). Germline lookup yields CDR1 MNHEY and CDR2 SMNVEV (reference sequence). Trimming removed 8 bases at V and 6 bases at J, with 16 bases between. This CDR3 contains 13 residues. CDR3 nucleotide sequence: TGTGCCAGCTCGACCTTTCAGGGATCTGAAGCTTTCTTT. Protein sequence: CASSTFQGSEAFF.

This chain connects TRBV28 to TRBJ2-7; D not resolved. V gave up 1 base and J gave up 9 bases, with 16 bases separating them. Looked up from germline, CDR1 is MDHEN and CDR2 is SYDVKM. This CDR3 has 14 residues. For the CDR3, the DNA is TGTGCCAGCAGTTTATTTGGTTTCAATCGGGTGCAGTACTTC. It is translated as CASSLFGFNRVQYF.

This chain connects TRBV28 to TRBJ1-3; D remains unclear. The CDR3 length is 12 residues. The germline V gene encodes CDR1 MDHEN and CDR2 SYDVKM. Trimming stripped 4 bases from V and 10 bases from J, with 11 bases between. This CDR3 reads CASSSSVNTIYF. CDR3 DNA: TGTGCCAGCAGTTCGTCCGTAAATACCATATATTTT.

This clone came up once. The gene calls are TRBV30 and TRBJ1-5; D possibly corresponds to TRBD1 (5 bases). The CDR3 extends over 13 amino acids. Germline CDR1 reads GTSNPN; CDR2 reads SVGIG (reference sequence). V lost 3 bases and J 4 bases, leaving 10 bases between the germline ends. CDR3 residues: CAWRDTLNQPQHF. DNA of the CDR3: TGTGCCTGGAGGGACACCCTTAATCAGCCCCAGCATTTT.

The DNA of the CDR3 is TGTGCCAGCACCCATACGGCGGGGCCCAATGAGCAGTTCTTC. It translates to CASTHTAGPNEQFF. The chain has TRBV6-5 and TRBJ2-1; tentatively, D is TRBD2 (6 bases). Trimming took off 7 bases at V and 6 bases at J, with 16 bases between the two ends. The CDR3 runs 14 residues. Germline V gives CDR1 MNHEY, CDR2 SVGAGI.

This chain joins TRBV7-2 and TRBJ2-5, with 8 bases identical to TRBD2. Losses at the gene ends were 1 base for V and 5 bases for J; bases not matched to a gene: 9. The CDR3 has 16 residues. From germline, CDR1 is SGHTA and CDR2 FQGNSA. CDR3 nucleotide sequence: TGTGCCAGCAGCTTAGAAGGAAGCAGCGGGAGTGAGACCCAGTACTTC. It is translated as CASSLEGSSGSETQYF.

V usage is TRBV5-8 and J usage is TRBJ1-3, with D possibly TRBD1 on 5 matching bases. The CDR3 spans 14 residues. Germline CDR1 is SGHTS and CDR2 is YDEGEE. V lost 4 bases and J lost 3, with 11 bases in between. The CDR3 nucleotides are TGTGCCAGCAGCCAGGGATCATTTGGAAACACCATATATTTT. Translating gives CASSQGSFGNTIYF.

V usage is TRBV7-2 and J usage is TRBJ2-7, with no clear D. This CDR3 is built from 14 residues. V lost 5 bases and J 2 bases, leaving 13 bases between the germline ends. Germline V gives CDR1 SGHTA, CDR2 FQGNSA. CDR3: CASSVTGSTYEQYF. The CDR3 region has the DNA TGTGCCAGCAGCGTAACCGGGTCTACCTACGAGCAGTACTTC.

This chain joins TRBV7-2 and TRBJ2-3; 10 bases fit TRBD1. This CDR3 is built from 16 residues. The trim removed 1 base at V and 2 bases at J, leaving 3 bases unmatched. Germline V gene lookup returns CDR1 SGHTA and CDR2 FQGNSA. In DNA, the CDR3 is TGTGCCAGCAGCTTAGGGGGACAGGGGAACACAGATACGCAGTATTTT. Translated, it gives CASSLGGQGNTDTQYF.

V usage is TRBV19 and J usage is TRBJ1-1; the match to TRBD1 covers 8 bases. The CDR3 covers 16 residues. Germline-derived CDR1 and CDR2 are LNHDA and SQIVND (reference sequence). Trimming took 7 bases from V and 4 from J; bases not matched to a gene: 14. The CDR3 reads CASTPLRQGAVTEAFF. The DNA for the CDR3 is TGTGCCAGTACCCCTCTGAGGCAGGGGGCGGTCACTGAAGCTTTCTTT. Supplemented by reference TRBV19 and TRBJ1-1, the full variable domain reads DGGITQSPKYLFRKEGQNVTLSCEQNLNHDAMYWYRQDPGQGLRLIYYSQIVNDFQKGDIAEGYSVSREKKESFPLTVTSAQKNPTAFYLCASTPLRQGAVTEAFFGQGTRLTVV.

This clone was observed a single time. The V gene is TRBV6-1, the J gene TRBJ2-3; 8 bases map to TRBD1. This CDR3 has 15 residues. Germline CDR1 MNHNS, CDR2 SASEGT. With 6 bases clipped from V and 0 bases from J, the junction kept 5 bases outside the gene matches. The CDR3 DNA reads TGTGCCAGCAGCGAGGGGACAGGAAGCACAGATACGCAGTATTTT. This translates into CASSEGTGSTDTQYF.

The chain recombines TRBV10-3 with TRBJ2-2; 10 positions match TRBD2. The CDR3 has 19 residues. V lost 0 bases to trimming and J lost 2 bases; unmatched junction nucleotides: 9. The germline gives CDR1 ENHRY, CDR2 SYGVKD. The CDR3, as DNA: TGTGCCATCAGTGAGTCAAGGGCTAGCGGGAGCCGAAACACCGGGGAGCTGTTTTTT. It codes for CAISESRASGSRNTGELFF.

The V and J genes are TRBV18 and TRBJ1-1, with no clear D. The CDR3 has 13 residues. Looked up from germline, CDR1 is KGHSH and CDR2 is LQKENI. Trimming pared 6 bases from V and 2 bases from J, leaving 10 bases between. CDR3 in amino acids: CASSTERNTEAFF. The CDR3 DNA sequence: TGTGCCAGCTCTACAGAAAGAAACACTGAAGCTTTCTTT.